This entry concerns a single T cell receptor beta chain. Antigen unknown. The data originate from a study of T cell responses to AZD1222 COVID-19 vaccine. Looking at the study overall: It was second doses at about 4 or about 12 weeks that were pooled. Notes on the study in general: Repertoires were obtained solely post-peak T cell response.

The data were produced by immunoSEQ multiplex PCR, yet TCRdb's version contains in-frame clones alone and is incomplete. Here the sample spans 140,000 to 150,000 clones, 93% being singletons. The material sequenced was peripheral blood, taken on day 0 of AZD1222 vaccination. The sequence came from an adult in good health.

The DNA of the CDR3 is TGTGCCAGCTCTGACCGGCACGGTCAGCCCCAGCATTTT. It codes for CASSDRHGQPQHF. The J gene is TRBJ1-5, the V gene TRBV19; D gene unclear. Trimming took 9 bases from V and 6 from J, leaving 15 bases between them. The CDR3 extends over 13 amino acids. CDR1 is LNHDA and CDR2 is SQIVND in the germline V gene (reference sequence).